This T cell receptor beta chain came from a study of identical twins' blood T cells. About this clonotype: Its antigen is still unknown.

MiXCR, run by TCRdb on the 5' RACE reads, gives a single entry per CDR3 protein. Among 350,000 to 400,000 distinct CDR3 sequences, about 28% were seen once, and the ten largest hold about 6.1%. CDR3 length equals 13 residues. V shed 0 bases and J shed 7 bases, with 9 bases lying between them. Germline CDR1 and CDR2: DFQATT and SNEGSKA (reference sequence). Whole-study results and caveats: Twin similarity might stem from environmental factors, not only genetics. Twins shared about as many clonotypes as their cloneset sizes predicted.

Source material: PBMCs. This rearrangement joins TRBV20-1 to TRBJ1-4; D is unclear. The TCR comes from a woman aged 18 to 49 in good health. For the CDR3, the DNA is TGCAGTGCTAGAGACGCGGGAGGTGAAAAACTGTTTTTT. Translation gives CSARDAGGEKLFF.